This is a list of T cell receptor beta chains from one sample in a study of tumor and adjacent non-tumor tissue in lung cancer. TCRdb redid the calling of the multiplex PCR reads with MiXCR, one entry per CDR3 protein. Of 120,000 or so distinct CDR3 sequences listed, around three fifths are singletons. Sequencing was done on a sample of lung tumor tissue. Receptor source: a man under 40 with non-small cell lung cancer. Both conserved end residues are part of each CDR3. D genes are given only for firm matches. Expanded clones get a size class; other rows say once, few or many, or leave the size out.

j_call v_call d_call clone_size cdr3_aa cdr3_nt
TRBJ2-7 TRBV10-3 TRBD1 few CAISSGTGLSEQYF TGTGCCATCAGTTCCGGGACAGGGTTAAGCGAGCAGTACTTC
TRBJ2-1 TRBV6-1 TRBD2 . CVSSEFLAERDGQFF TGTGTTAGCAGTGAGTTCCTAGCGGAGAGGGATGGGCAGTTCTTC
TRBJ2-5 TRBV12-3/TRBV12-4 . . CTSSSCNQETQYF TGTACCAGCAGTTCGTGCAACCAAGAGACCCAGTACTTC
TRBJ1-1 TRBV20-1 . many CSARIRGERGNTEAFF TGCAGTGCTAGAATCCGAGGTGAGAGAGGGAACACTGAAGCTTTCTTT
TRBJ2-2 TRBV12-3/TRBV12-4 . . CVSSLRGAGELFF TGTGTCAGCAGTTTAAGAGGCGCCGGGGAGCTGTTTTTT
TRBJ2-1 TRBV10-3 TRBD1 . CAIKRTGVDNEQFF TGTGCCATCAAGAGGACAGGGGTCGACAATGAGCAGTTCTTC
TRBJ2-4 TRBV5-1 . . CASSPKDSLAKNIQYF TGTGCCAGCAGCCCGAAGGACAGCCTAGCCAAAAACATTCAGTATTTC
TRBJ1-1 TRBV11-1 TRBD1 . CASSIGGPNTEAFF TGCGCCAGCAGCATAGGGGGCCCGAACACTGAAGCTTTCTTT
TRBJ2-7 TRBV10-2 TRBD1 many CASSDKDRGLDEQYF TGCGCCAGCAGTGATAAGGACAGGGGTCTCGACGAGCAGTACTTC
TRBJ1-1 TRBV11-2 . . CTNSLDRGQILEAFF TGTACCAACAGCTTAGATAGAGGACAGATCCTCGAAGCTTTCTTT
TRBJ2-1 TRBV20-1 . . CSAGEPVTGEQFF TGCAGTGCTGGAGAACCGGTGACCGGTGAGCAGTTCTTC
TRBJ2-1 TRBV20-1 . . CSDRRGTYDEQFF TGCAGTGATAGGAGGGGGACCTACGATGAGCAGTTCTTC
TRBJ1-1 TRBV11-2 TRBD1 . CASSLDLGQAGMNTGTFF TGTGCCAGCAGCTTAGATTTGGGACAGGCTGGAATGAACACTGGAACTTTCTTT
TRBJ1-2 TRBV11-2 . . CASSLAGVNDYTF TGTGCCAGCAGTTTAGCAGGGGTAAATGACTACACCTTC
TRBJ2-3 TRBV30 . . CAWCLGLIDTQYF TGTGCCTGGTGTCTGGGTTTAATTGATACGCAGTATTTT
TRBJ2-3 TRBV20-1 TRBD2 . CSARGLVGAASTDTQYF TGCAGTGCCAGGGGACTAGTGGGGGCTGCTAGCACAGATACGCAGTATTTT
TRBJ1-1 TRBV11-1 . . CASSHRGGLNTEAFF TGTGCCAGCAGCCATCGTGGGGGATTGAACACTGAAGCTTTCTTT
TRBJ2-7 TRBV11-3 . . CASSPGGASYELYF TGTGCCAGCAGCCCAGGGGGGGCCTCCTACGAGCTGTACTTC
TRBJ2-1 TRBV4-1 . many CASSLAGNNEQFF TGCGCCAGCAGTTTGGCGGGAAACAATGAGCAGTTCTTC
TRBJ1-6 TRBV11-2 . . CTSSLEHNSPLHF TGTACCAGCAGCTTAGAACATAATTCACCCCTTCACTTT
TRBJ1-1 TRBV6-5 TRBD1 . CASRGPPGTGNTEAFF TGCGCCAGCCGCGGACCCCCGGGGACAGGGAACACTGAAGCTTTCTTT
TRBJ2-7 TRBV4-2 TRBD2 few CASSQRTSEDSYEQYF TGTGCCAGTAGCCAACGGACTAGCGAGGATAGCTACGAGCAATATTTC
TRBJ2-2 TRBV11-3 TRBD2 many CASSRVAGESGELFF TGTGCCAGCAGCCGGGTGGCGGGAGAATCCGGGGAGCTGTTTTTT
TRBJ2-3 TRBV7-2 TRBD2 . CASSPRRSGGTDTQYF TGTGCCAGCAGCCCCCGCCGTAGCGGGGGCACAGATACGCAGTATTTT
TRBJ1-6 TRBV6-5 . . CARSYTTEDNSLLHF TGTGCCAGGAGTTACACGACAGAGGATAACTCACTCCTCCACTTT
TRBJ1-4 TRBV6-5 . . CASGGYRNTTNEKLFF TGTGCCAGCGGGGGTTACCGGAACACAACTAATGAAAAACTGTTTTTT
TRBJ2-5 TRBV20-1 TRBD2 . CSARLQRGLQEIQYF TGCAGTGCTAGGTTGCAGCGGGGATTACAAGAGATCCAGTACTTC
TRBJ2-5 TRBV12-3/TRBV12-4 TRBD1 many CASSFGQGRSETQYF TGTGCCAGCAGTTTCGGACAGGGAAGATCAGAGACCCAGTACTTC
TRBJ2-3 TRBV10-2 . . CASIESTCGTSDTQYF TGCGCCAGCATTGAGTCGACATGCGGGACGTCAGATACGCAGTATTTT
TRBJ1-2 TRBV19 TRBD1 . CASKQGAVGYTF TGTGCCAGTAAGCAGGGGGCGGTTGGCTACACCTTC
TRBJ2-1 TRBV20-1 . . CSAPLLEGLYNEQFF TGCAGTGCCCCCCTATTAGAGGGCCTTTACAATGAGCAGTTCTTC
TRBJ2-1 TRBV5-4 TRBD1 . CASSLVFGTAGNEQFF TGTGCCAGCAGCTTAGTATTCGGGACAGCAGGCAATGAGCAGTTCTTC
TRBJ2-7 TRBV11-3 TRBD1 . CVSSLSLGAGTGDEQYF TGTGTCAGCAGCTTAAGTTTAGGCGCCGGGACAGGAGACGAGCAGTACTTC
TRBJ1-1 TRBV5-6 TRBD1 . CASSLTDRDCTEAFF TGTGCCAGCAGCCTTACGGACAGGGATTGTACTGAAGCTTTCTTT
TRBJ2-5 TRBV11-2 . . CASSALQLELETQYF TGTGCCAGCAGTGCGTTGCAGTTAGAGTTAGAAACCCAGTACTTC
TRBJ2-7 TRBV20-1 TRBD2 . CSGTSVSYEQYF TGCAGTGGGACTAGCGTATCCTACGAGCAGTACTTC
TRBJ2-3 TRBV5-6 . . CVSSSGPAGRTDTQYF TGTGTCAGCAGTTCGGGGCCCGCAGGCCGCACAGATACGCAGTATTTT
TRBJ2-3 TRBV6-5 . . CASSYSRTNRKDTQYF TGTGCCAGCAGTTACTCGAGGACTAACCGCAAAGATACGCAGTATTTT
TRBJ1-4 TRBV7-2 . . CASRGGEKLFF TGTGCCAGCAGGGGAGGTGAAAAACTGTTTTTT
TRBJ2-3 TRBV4-3 . . CISSQESAGRSMGTDTRYF TGCATCAGCAGCCAAGAATCTGCAGGGAGATCTATGGGCACAGATACGCGGTATTTT
TRBJ2-7 TRBV11-3 . . CASRRSGAGAQEQYF TGTGCCAGCAGACGTTCCGGGGCAGGGGCCCAAGAGCAGTACTTC
TRBJ2-1 TRBV6-5 TRBD2 many CASSYSGGSGGNEQFF TGTGCCAGCAGTTACTCGGGGGGTAGCGGGGGAAATGAGCAGTTCTTC
TRBJ2-7 TRBV11-1 TRBD1 . CASNQHGQGIDEQYF TGTGCCAGCAACCAGCACGGACAGGGTATTGACGAGCAGTACTTC
TRBJ2-2 TRBV20-1 TRBD1 . CSTRTQGDLSGELSF TGCAGTACGCGAACACAGGGGGATCTCTCCGGGGAGCTGTCTTTT
TRBJ1-1 TRBV6-1 . . CAGSGSWGTNTEAFF TGTGCCGGCAGCGGGTCCTGGGGGACGAACACTGAAGCTTTCTTT
TRBJ2-3 TRBV6-5 TRBD1 . CASRDRAGRTQYF TGTGCCAGCCGGGACAGGGCAGGTCGTACGCAGTATTTT
TRBJ2-2 TRBV11-2 . . CASSLDKDYVGTGELFF TGTGCCAGCAGCTTAGATAAGGACTACGTCGGGACCGGGGAGCTGTTTTTT
TRBJ1-4 TRBV4-1 TRBD1 many CASSRYGQGSEKLFF TGCGCCAGCAGCCGCTACGGACAGGGTAGTGAAAAACTGTTTTTT
TRBJ2-7 TRBV18 . . CASRGFYEQYF TGTGCCAGCCGGGGGTTCTACGAGCAGTACTTC
TRBJ2-7 TRBV11-2 . . CASTLGGEQYF TGTGCCAGCACCCTGGGGGGCGAGCAATACTTC
TRBJ2-1 TRBV6-5 . . CASTYWIEGDNEQFF TGTGCCAGCACTTACTGGATCGAGGGGGACAATGAGCAATTCTTC
TRBJ2-7 TRBV29-1 . . CSVKGPRAGLCEQYF TGCAGCGTTAAAGGGCCCAGGGCCGGATTATGCGAGCAGTACTTC
TRBJ2-1 TRBV11-2 TRBD2 few CPSSLILAGFDGQFF TGTCCCAGCAGCTTAATCCTAGCGGGGTTTGATGGGCAGTTCTTC
TRBJ1-5 TRBV28 . many CASRPGVSSPQHF TGTGCCAGTAGACCAGGGGTCTCAAGCCCCCAGCATTTT
TRBJ2-7 TRBV6-5 . once CASSYGELTYEEYF TGTGCCAGTAGTTACGGGGAATTAACCTACGAGGAGTACTTC
TRBJ2-3 TRBV6-2/TRBV6-3 TRBD2 few CASQAGGPDTQYF TGTGCCAGCCAAGCGGGGGGCCCAGATACGCAGTATTTT
TRBJ2-7 TRBV20-1 TRBD2 many CSARDGLAYEQYF TGCAGTGCTAGAGATGGACTAGCGTACGAGCAGTACTTC
TRBJ2-1 TRBV20-1 TRBD1 many CSAATGGNSYNEQFF TGCAGTGCCGCGACAGGGGGGAACTCCTACAATGAGCAGTTCTTC
TRBJ2-3 TRBV29-1 . . CSVEMLPSIDTQCF TGCAGCGTTGAGATGCTTCCTAGCATAGATACGCAGTGTTTT